The 20 T cell receptor beta chains in this list originate from one sample, sequenced in a study of patients and donors after allogeneic stem cell transplantation. TCRdb ran MiXCR on the RT-PCR reads and lists one entry per CDR3 protein. This sample has more than 850,000 distinct CDR3 sequences, with roughly 18% found just once. The specimen sequenced was blood, either unsorted or a sorted T cell fraction (not recorded which). All receptors derive from a human donor who was either an allogeneic HSCT recipient or a stem cell or donor lymphocyte infusion donor (not recorded which). It is not recorded whose cells these are; they may come from a transplant donor.

This clonotype was recorded a few times. This chain links TRBV9 with TRBJ2-7; possibly TRBD2 for D (6 bases). The germline gives CDR1 SGDLS, CDR2 YYNGEE. Trimming shortened V by 5 bases and J by 3 bases, and 12 bases separated the two germline ends. This CDR3 is 13 amino acids long. CDR3 loop: CASSPWGGYEQYF. The CDR3, as DNA: TGTGCCAGCAGTCCTTGGGGAGGCTACGAGCAGTACTTC.

The V call is TRBV5-1, the J call TRBJ2-7; 7 nucleotides agree with TRBD2. CDR1 and CDR2 from the germline V gene are SGHRS and YFSETQ. This CDR3 is 15 amino acids long. The ends lost 0 bases at V and 6 bases at J; junction bases unmatched: 9. The CDR3 DNA sequence: TGCGCCAGCAGCTTGGAACGAGCGGGATCGTCCGAGCAGTACTTC. Its protein is CASSLERAGSSEQYF.

This clonotype came up many times. The rearrangement links TRBV20-1 to TRBJ1-5, with D perhaps TRBD1 (5 bases). Trimming took off 2 bases at V and 0 bases at J, with 11 bases between the two ends. The CDR3 spans 15 residues. Per the germline V gene, CDR1 is DFQATT and CDR2 is SNEGSKA (reference sequence). Written as DNA, the CDR3 is TGCAGTGCTAGAAGGGGACTAAGTAGCAATCAGCCCCAGCATTTT. As protein: CSARRGLSSNQPQHF.

The sample holds a few counts of this clonotype. The V call is TRBV20-1, the J call TRBJ2-1; unclear D gene. The CDR3 covers 12 residues. With 6 bases removed from V and 3 bases from J, the gap between germline ends came to 9 bases. Germline CDR1 and CDR2: DFQATT and SNEGSKA (reference sequence). CDR3 in DNA: TGCAGTGCCCTAGACTTCTACAATGAGCAGTTCTTC. Protein product: CSALDFYNEQFF.

Many counts were recorded for this clonotype. The chain carries TRBV15 and TRBJ2-7, with a possible D match to TRBD1 (5 bases). This CDR3 comprises 14 residues. V was cut by 1 base and J by 5 bases, with 12 bases left in between. The germline CDR1 and CDR2 sequences are LNHNV and YYDKDF (reference sequence). This chain's CDR3 is CATSRGKGINEQYF. The CDR3, as DNA: TGTGCCACCAGCAGAGGGAAGGGGATCAACGAGCAGTACTTC.

CDR3 in DNA: TGTGCCAGCAGTTCCCGCCCAAACACCATATATTTT. Amino acid sequence: CASSSRPNTIYF. This chain joins TRBV12-3 or TRBV12-4 and TRBJ1-3; D remains ambiguous. Deletions cut 4 bases from V and 6 bases from J, with 7 bases between. This CDR3 is 12 amino acids long.

This clonotype was counted only a few times. An end of the junction does not agree with germline; a read error may underlie this. The chain has TRBV3-1 and TRBJ2-1; 7 bases match TRBD2. CDR1 and CDR2 (germline): LGHDT, YNNKEL (reference sequence). The CDR3 runs 14 residues. The CDR3 coding sequence is TGTGCCAGCAGCCAAAACCGGGACTACGATGAGCAGTTCTTC. Its protein product is CASSQNRDYDEQFF.

This clonotype was picked up a small number of times. CDR3 amino acids: CASSQVLLADSYEQYF. CDR3 coding DNA: TGCGCCAGCAGCCAAGTTTTATTGGCGGACTCCTACGAGCAGTACTTC. V and J are TRBV4-1 and TRBJ2-7; the D is unclear. V was clipped by 1 base and J by 0 bases, with 13 bases between them. Germline V CDR1 and CDR2: MGHRA, YSYEKL. CDR3 size: 16 residues.

This clonotype was found a few times. The chain employs TRBV20-1 and TRBJ2-1, with 7 bases that match TRBD2. The CDR3 runs to 16 residues. V was pared by 0 bases and J by 2 bases, with 7 bases of the junction left unmatched. Germline CDR1 DFQATT, CDR2 SNEGSKA (reference sequence). The CDR3 loop reads CSARDPGTNPYNEQFF. CDR3 nucleotides: TGCAGTGCTAGAGATCCGGGGACTAACCCCTACAATGAGCAGTTCTTC.

The genes are TRBV20-1 and TRBJ2-3; 7 bases are shared with TRBD2. V was pared by 1 base and J by 0 bases, with 10 bases of the junction left unmatched. This CDR3 is built from 17 residues. Germline values: CDR1 DFQATT, CDR2 SNEGSKA (reference sequence). CDR3 DNA sequence: TGCAGTGCTAGAGGGAGTAAGAGCGGGAAGAGCACAGATACGCAGTATTTT. The encoded protein is CSARGSKSGKSTDTQYF.

The chain carries TRBV15 and TRBJ2-1, with 8 nucleotides matching TRBD1. V gave up 0 bases and J gave up 7 bases; unmatched junction bases: 20. CDR3 length equals 20 residues. Per the germline V gene, CDR1 is LNHNV and CDR2 is YYDKDF (reference sequence). The CDR3 nucleotides are TGTGCCACCAGCAGAGATTGGTTTGTGGGGAACTACCAGGGGGCGAATGAGCAGTTCTTC. Its protein is CATSRDWFVGNYQGANEQFF.

This clonotype was seen only a few times. The rearrangement joins TRBV10-3 to TRBJ2-7; TRBD1 is a possible D gene (7 bases). Germline V lookup: CDR1 ENHRY, CDR2 SYGVKD. This CDR3 has 13 amino acids. The ends were cut back, 8 bases at V and 2 bases at J, with 13 bases in the middle. CDR3 coding DNA: TGTGCCATCGGGGCAGGGGGGCCCTACGAGCAGTACTTC. Its protein is CAIGAGGPYEQYF.

A few counts support this clonotype. This rearrangement joins TRBV2 to TRBJ2-7, with a tentative D call TRBD2 (7 bases). The V gene lost 5 bases and the J gene lost 4 bases, with 24 bases spanning the gap. This CDR3 comprises 17 residues. From germline, CDR1 is SNHLY and CDR2 FYNNEI. The CDR3 is CASSWGGLMVGLYEQYF. In DNA, the CDR3 is TGTGCCAGCAGTTGGGGGGGGCTCATGGTCGGGCTGTACGAGCAGTACTTC. The full variable domain, in which reference TRBV2 and TRBJ2-7 provide the parts outside the CDR3, is EPEVTQTPSHQVTQMGQEVILRCVPISNHLYFYWYRQILGQKVEFLVSFYNNEISEKSEIFDDQFSVERPDGSNFTLKIRSTKLEDSAMYFCASSWGGLMVGLYEQYFGPGTRLTVT.

The gene calls are TRBV4-2 and TRBJ2-3; 12 bases are shared with TRBD2. Germline CDR1 LGHNA, CDR2 YNFKEQ. CDR3 length: 14 amino acids. Trimming cost V 1 base and J 8 bases; bases outside gene matches: 1. CDR3 sequence (DNA): TGTGCCAGCAGCCAAGTGACTAGCGGGAGTACGCAGTATTTT. Protein: CASSQVTSGSTQYF.

This clonotype was detected only a few times. The chain is built from TRBV6-2 or TRBV6-3 and TRBJ2-7, with 9 bases fitting TRBD2. The CDR3 loop spans 16 amino acids. The trim removed 6 bases at V and 3 bases at J, leaving 12 bases unmatched. Germline V CDR1 and CDR2: MNHEY, SVGEGT. CDR3 protein: CASSSPTSGGGYEQYF. As DNA, the CDR3 is TGTGCCAGCAGCTCCCCGACTAGCGGAGGGGGCTACGAGCAGTACTTC.

This clonotype was counted between two and nine times. V is TRBV20-1 and J is TRBJ2-2; D is unclear. Looked up from germline, CDR1 is DFQATT and CDR2 is SNEGSKA (reference sequence). CDR3 length equals 13 residues. V was cut by 3 bases and J by 2 bases, with 7 bases left in between. CDR3 nucleotides: TGCAGTGCTAGCAGAGAAAACACCGGGGAGCTGTTTTTT. It is translated as CSASRENTGELFF.

The sample holds a few counts of this clonotype. The rearrangement links TRBV20-1 to TRBJ1-2; 9 bases line up with TRBD1. The CDR3 runs 15 residues. V lost 3 bases and J lost 2; bases outside the gene matches: 7. Per germline, CDR1 DFQATT and CDR2 SNEGSKA (reference sequence). In nucleotides, the CDR3 is TGCAGTGCTAGTAAGGACAGGGGATTCAACTATGGCTACACCTTC. Amino acids: CSASKDRGFNYGYTF.

This clonotype has just a few counts. The chain has TRBV13 and TRBJ1-2; D may be TRBD1 (6 bases). The CDR3 has 15 amino acids. Germline V CDR1 and CDR2: PRHDT, FYEKMQ (reference sequence). V dropped 5 bases and J dropped 0 bases, with 13 bases sitting between them. The CDR3 here is CASSGGTGSNYGYTF. The CDR3 region has the DNA TGTGCCAGCAGCGGAGGAACAGGGTCTAACTATGGCTACACCTTC.

The chain is built from TRBV20-1 and TRBJ1-6, with D tentatively TRBD1 (6 bases). This CDR3 is built from 15 residues. The V gene's germline CDR1 is DFQATT and CDR2 SNEGSKA (reference sequence). V lost 3 bases to trimming and J lost 0 bases, with 9 bases between them. CDR3 residues: CSASQGSSYNSPLHF. Here the CDR3 DNA reads TGCAGTGCTAGCCAGGGGAGCTCCTATAATTCACCCCTCCACTTT.

This clonotype was counted a few times. The chain has TRBV12-3 or TRBV12-4 and TRBJ1-5; TRBD1 matches at 8 bases. CDR3 length: 15 amino acids. V lost 2 bases to trimming and J lost 8 bases; unmatched junction nucleotides: 8. CDR3: CASSLHRQGIEPQHF. The CDR3 DNA follows: TGTGCCAGCAGTTTACATAGACAGGGGATTGAGCCCCAGCATTTT.